Presented here are 8 T cell receptor beta chains from one specimen sequenced in a study of post-analysis software for immune sequencing data. These receptors lack a known antigen. Included in the TCR beta cDNA libraries were unique molecular identifiers. TCRdb re-called the PCR reads with MiXCR, one entry per CDR3 protein. Of about 760,000 distinct CDR3 sequences listed, roughly 30% are singletons. Study-level findings and limits: TRBV5-6, TRBV5-1 and TRBV20-1 were among roughly five TRBV segments more frequent in patients than controls.

Sequencing input: blood. Every receptor here comes from a girl between 10 and 17 years old with multiple sclerosis.

The V and J genes are TRBV18 and TRBJ2-5; D gene unclear. Per germline, CDR1 KGHSH and CDR2 LQKENI. This CDR3 has 15 residues. Between the trimmed V and J ends, which lost 6 bases and 5 bases, there was a span of 19 bases. In DNA form, the CDR3 reads TGTGCCAGCTCGTTTAATGCTGGTAGAGCGGAGACCCAGTACTTC. Protein sequence: CASSFNAGRAETQYF.

This clonotype occurred a few times. The genes are TRBV18 and TRBJ2-5; tentative D call: TRBD2 (6 bases). CDR3 length equals 14 residues. CDR1 and CDR2 from the germline V gene are KGHSH and LQKENI. V dropped 0 bases and J dropped 6 bases, with 11 bases sitting between them. CDR3 in DNA: TGTGCCAGCTCACCACCGTTCGGGGGTCAGACCCAGTACTTC. Its translation: CASSPPFGGQTQYF.

The chain employs TRBV18 and TRBJ2-3; 10 nucleotides line up with TRBD1. Per germline, CDR1 KGHSH and CDR2 LQKENI. The V and J ends lost 3 bases and 2 bases, in that order; junction bases with no gene match: 5. This CDR3 is 16 amino acids long. The CDR3 coding sequence is TGTGCCAGCTCACCGTCGGGACAGGGGTCCACAGATACGCAGTATTTT. Its protein is CASSPSGQGSTDTQYF.

The chain joins TRBV20-1 to TRBJ1-5, with D unresolved. The CDR3 runs to 13 residues. Germline loops: CDR1 DFQATT, CDR2 SNEGSKA (reference sequence). V was shortened by 6 bases and J by 3 bases, with 12 bases between the two germline ends. CDR3 coding DNA: TGCAGTGCCGGGGTTGTGGACAATCAGCCCCAGCATTTT. Its translation: CSAGVVDNQPQHF.

On this clonotype: A much larger clonotype is one base distant, so this may be a read error. The rearrangement links TRBV12-3 or TRBV12-4 to TRBJ2-1; 12 bases agree with TRBD2. The V and J ends lost 5 bases and 13 bases, in that order; junction bases with no gene match: 15. The CDR3 covers 16 residues. This chain's CDR3 is CASSLRRLAGEETQFF. The CDR3 coding sequence is TGTGCCAGCAGTCTAAGACGACTAGCGGGGGAGGAGACCCAGTTCTTC.

V gene TRBV6-5 combines with J gene TRBJ1-1; D ambiguous. This CDR3 comprises 13 residues. From germline, CDR1 is MNHEY and CDR2 SVGAGI. The V gene lost 4 bases and the J gene lost 4 bases, with 10 bases spanning the gap. The CDR3 reads CASSSWQSTEAFF. The CDR3 DNA sequence: TGTGCCAGCAGTTCTTGGCAGTCCACTGAAGCTTTCTTT.

This clonotype was observed a few times. This chain connects TRBV5-1 to TRBJ1-2, with D possibly matching TRBD1 (6 bases). Germline lookup yields CDR1 SGHRS and CDR2 YFSETQ. The ends were cut back, 4 bases at V and 4 bases at J, with 23 bases in the middle. The CDR3 totals 17 residues. The CDR3 here is CASSEPGQSGPVYGYTF. The DNA for the CDR3 is TGCGCCAGCAGCGAGCCCGGACAGTCGGGGCCCGTCTATGGCTACACCTTC.

This chain connects TRBV7-2 to TRBJ2-5; tentative D call: TRBD2 (5 bases). The V end lost 1 base, the J end lost 11 bases, and 17 bases lay between the germline ends. This CDR3 has 14 residues. The germline gives CDR1 SGHTA, CDR2 FQGNSA. CDR3 amino acids: CASSLGLGRREQYF. The DNA for the CDR3 is TGTGCCAGCAGCTTAGGTCTCGGTCGTAGGGAGCAGTACTTC. The variable domain in full, with the rest retrieved from reference TRBV7-2 and TRBJ2-5, is GAGVSQSPSNKVTEKGKDVELRCDPISGHTALYWYRQSLGQGLEFLIYFQGNSAPDKSGLPSDRFSAERTGGSVSTLTIQRTQQEDSAVYLCASSLGLGRREQYFGPGTRLLVL.